Listed below are T cell receptor beta chains from one sample, sequenced in a study of CD8+ T cells in alopecia areata. Generated by immunoSEQ multiplex PCR, the TCRdb table keeps only in-frame clones and is missing some. The top ten hold approximately 15% of the sample, which has approximately 160,000 clones, approximately 62% seen once. Sequences were derived from CD4+ T cells sorted from blood, sampled at week 24, from a patient treated with tofacitinib. The receptors come from a human donor with alopecia areata. CDR3s include the opening cysteine and the closing phenylalanine or tryptophan. Each record gives: V gene, J gene, D gene, clone size, CDR3 length, CDR3 DNA, CDR3 protein. The D gene is left open where the match is weak. Clone size is given for some rows only: seen once, a few or many times, or a class if the clone is expanded.

>TRBV9|TRBJ2-6|TRBD2|few|17
TGTGCCAGCAGCGGGGCTAGCGGGACCTCTGGGGCCAACGTCCTGACTTTC
CASSGASGTSGANVLTF
>TRBV7-9|TRBJ2-1|TRBD2|.|16
TGTGCCAGCAGCCCGTGGGGAGCGGGGGGACACAATGAGCAGTTCTTC
CASSPWGAGGHNEQFF
>TRBV4-1|TRBJ2-3|.|.|15
TGCGCCAGCAGCCAAGGCGGGGCTAGCACAGATACGCAGTATTTT
CASSQGGASTDTQYF
>TRBV19|TRBJ1-1|.|.|16
TGTGCCAGTAGTATTAATAGGGGCAGGGCGAACACTGAAGCTTTCTTT
CASSINRGRANTEAFF
>TRBV15|TRBJ2-3|TRBD1|.|15
TGTGCCACCAGCAGAGGGGGGACAGATGGAGATACGCAGTATTTT
CATSRGGTDGDTQYF
>TRBV5-1|TRBJ1-6|TRBD1|.|14
TGCGCCAGCACCCAGACAGGGGAGCGGTCACCCCTCCACTTT
CASTQTGERSPLHF
>TRBV4-2|TRBJ2-5|TRBD2|.|18
TGTGCCAGCAGCCAAGGAGGAGGACTAGCGGGGTCGCAAGAGACCCAGTACTTC
CASSQGGGLAGSQETQYF
>TRBV11-2|TRBJ2-1|.|few|12
TGTGCCAGCACCGTTCGCGGCAATGAGCAGTTCTTC
CASTVRGNEQFF
>TRBV23-1|TRBJ1-6|TRBD1|.|14
TGCGCCAGCGGCCGGGACAGCGATAATTCACCCCTCCACTTT
CASGRDSDNSPLHF
>TRBV27|TRBJ2-2|TRBD1|once|16
TGTGCCAGCAGTTTAACCGGGACAGCGAACACCGGGGAGCTGTTTTTT
CASSLTGTANTGELFF
>TRBV2|TRBJ2-7|.|.|15
TGTGCCAGCAGTGAGTCCAGGGGACTTTCCTACGAGCAGTACTTC
CASSESRGLSYEQYF
>TRBV6-5|TRBJ2-7|.|few|15
TGTGCCAGCAGTTACTCGGAGGACGGGGCTTACGAGCAGTACTTC
CASSYSEDGAYEQYF
>TRBV15|TRBJ2-4|.|.|11
TGTGCCACCAGTGGGGGGAACATTCAGTACTTC
CATSGGNIQYF
>TRBV6-5|TRBJ2-7|.|few|14
TGTGCCAGCTCCTACAGGAGTAACTCCTACGAGCAGTACTTC
CASSYRSNSYEQYF
>TRBV10-3|TRBJ2-7|.|few|14
TGTGCCATCAGTTCAGGGGCCCAGGGGAGCGAGCAGTACTTC
CAISSGAQGSEQYF
>TRBV2|TRBJ1-1|.|.|13
TGTGCCAGCAGCGCTCAGGGGAGCACTGAAGCTTTCTTT
CASSAQGSTEAFF
>TRBV4-1|TRBJ1-5|.|.|15
TGCGCCAGCAGCCCCGGGACCCTTAGCAATCAGCCCCAGCATTTT
CASSPGTLSNQPQHF
>TRBV30|TRBJ2-5|.|.|11
TGTGCCTGGGGGTTGCGGGAGACCCAGTACTTC
CAWGLRETQYF
>TRBV9|TRBJ2-3|.|few|14
TGTGCCAGCAGCGTCCGGTTGAAGGCAGATACGCAGTATTTT
CASSVRLKADTQYF
>TRBV2|TRBJ1-1|.|.|13
TGTGCCAGCAGCATAACCGGGGGGACTGAAGCTTTCTTT
CASSITGGTEAFF
>TRBV29-1|TRBJ1-2|.|.|13
TGCAGCGTTGTCAGGTTCCCCAACTATGGCTACACCTTC
CSVVRFPNYGYTF
>TRBV29-1|TRBJ2-7|.|few|12
TGCAGCGTTGAAGGTGGAACCTACGAGCAGTACTTC
CSVEGGTYEQYF
>TRBV28|TRBJ2-1|.|.|13
TGTGCCAGCACCGCCCCAGGTTACAATGAGCAGTTCTTC
CASTAPGYNEQFF
>TRBV4-2|TRBJ2-7|.|.|13
TGTGCCAGCAGCCAAGTCTCGACCTACGAGCAGTACTTC
CASSQVSTYEQYF
>TRBV6-1|TRBJ1-5|.|.|14
TGTGCCAGCAGTGAAGGGGTGGGGGGTCAGCCCCAGCATTTT
CASSEGVGGQPQHF
>TRBV7-2|TRBJ2-5|.|few|17
TGTGCCAGCAGCCTCATTAAAAGTAGGGGACACCAAGAGACCCAGTACTTC
CASSLIKSRGHQETQYF
>TRBV5-1|TRBJ1-6|.|.|14
TGCGCCAGCAGCTTAGTTCAGGGCGTCTCACCCCTCCACTTT
CASSLVQGVSPLHF
>TRBV30|TRBJ2-4|.|.|13
TGTGCCTGGACCTTAAACGCCCGAGACATTCAGTACTTC
CAWTLNARDIQYF
>TRBV7-9|TRBJ2-5|.|.|16
TGTGCCAGCAGTTCGGCCACAGGACGGAGTTTAGAGACCCAGTACTTC
CASSSATGRSLETQYF
>TRBV29-1|TRBJ2-5|.|.|16
TGCAGCGTTGGAGGATCCTTGACGAGGGGCGGAGAGACCCAGTACTTC
CSVGGSLTRGGETQYF
>TRBV5-1|TRBJ2-2|TRBD2|.|19
TGCGCCAGCAGCAAAACGGGACTAGCGGGGGGATCGAACACCGGGGAGCTGTTTTTT
CASSKTGLAGGSNTGELFF
>TRBV6-5|TRBJ2-3|.|few|12
TGTGCCAGCAGTTACTCAGGGGGTACGCAGTATTTT
CASSYSGGTQYF
>TRBV15|TRBJ1-2|.|.|14
TGTGCCACCAGCAGAGATGCGCACCAATATGGCTACACCTTC
CATSRDAHQYGYTF
>TRBV6-6|TRBJ1-5|.|few|14
TGTGCCAGCAGTCCCCCGGTGGGGCTCCAGCCCCAGCATTTT
CASSPPVGLQPQHF
>TRBV6-5|TRBJ1-1|.|.|13
TGTGCCAGCAGTTACTCGGGAGGGACTGAAGCTTTCTTT
CASSYSGGTEAFF
>TRBV30|TRBJ1-6|.|.|13
TGTGCCTGGAGTAGTCAGAGAAATTCACCCCTCCACTTT
CAWSSQRNSPLHF
>TRBV7-9|TRBJ2-2|.|.|17
TGTGCCAGCAGCTTAGCGTTGAGGGGCCTTTACACCGGGGAGCTGTTTTTT
CASSLALRGLYTGELFF
>TRBV30|TRBJ1-1|.|once|13
TGTGCCAGACGGACCGCGGTGAACACTGAAGCTTTCTTT
CARRTAVNTEAFF
>TRBV30|TRBJ1-2|.|.|14
TGTGCCTGGAGGGTAGTGGGGTCGACCTTTTTCTACACCTTC
CAWRVVGSTFFYTF
>TRBV7-3|TRBJ1-2|.|.|13
TGTGCCAGCAGCCCCACAGGGAACTATGGCTACACCTTC
CASSPTGNYGYTF
>TRBV6-5|TRBJ2-2|.|.|12
TGTGCCACGCGGTTCGGGACCGGGGAGCTGTTTTTT
CATRFGTGELFF
>TRBV6-1|TRBJ1-1|.|.|13
TGTGCCAGCAGAAAACAGATGAACACTGAAGCTTTCTTT
CASRKQMNTEAFF
>TRBV7-8|TRBJ1-2|.|.|13
TGTGCCAGCAGCGAAGGGCCATATGATGGCTACACCTTC
CASSEGPYDGYTF
>TRBV2|TRBJ2-1|.|.|14
TGTGCCAGCAGTGTACAGGGAATTTACAATGAGCAGTTCTTC
CASSVQGIYNEQFF
>TRBV27|TRBJ1-1|.|.|14
TGTGCCAGCAGTTTGGGTCAGGGACCGCCTGAAGCTTTCTTT
CASSLGQGPPEAFF
>TRBV5-1|TRBJ1-6|.|.|13
TGCGCCAGCAGATCCACGGGGCATTCACCCCTCCACTTT
CASRSTGHSPLHF
>TRBV29-1|TRBJ2-7|.|few|14
TGCAGCGTTGGATTCTCAGTCGGGTCCTACGAGCAGTACTTC
CSVGFSVGSYEQYF
>TRBV18|TRBJ1-1|.|.|14
TGTGCCAGCTCACCACAAGGTCTGGGCACTGAAGCTTTCTTT
CASSPQGLGTEAFF
>TRBV9|TRBJ1-1|.|few|15
TGTGCCAGCAGCGCCACGTGGGGTTCGAACACTGAAGCTTTCTTT
CASSATWGSNTEAFF